The subject of this entry is one T cell receptor beta chain. Its matching antigen is unknown. The same CDR3 also results from other DNA sequences found in this sample. The authors took one heparinised blood draw, averaging about 120 mL, from each donor. CD45RO/CCR7/CD25/CD127/CD95/CD27 separated CD4+ naive, central memory, regulatory and stem cell-like memory cells by sorting. The record originates from a study of beta chain features in type 1 diabetes. Study-wide points: Among all four CD4+ subsets, Type 1 diabetes patients had TCRB CDR3s that were moderately but significantly shorter. A possible short-template PCR bias applies equally to patients and controls.

Reverse transcription of all isolated RNA meant that expressed TCRB transcripts were sequenced. Method: immunoSEQ multiplex PCR; TCRdb's copy keeps in-frame clones and lacks some. The repertoire consists of some 240,000 clones, with 16% occurring once and the leading ten covering about 0.078%. This CDR3 is built from 15 residues. Germline V gives CDR1 MDHEN, CDR2 SYDVKM. V trimming: 6 bases; J trimming: 3 bases; junction bases outside the gene matches: 6. This receptor was taken from a man between 25 and 39 years old with type 1 diabetes. This sequence joins TRBV28 and TRBJ2-3; the match to TRBD1 covers 10 bases. Material: naive CD4+ T cells from blood. In DNA, the CDR3 is TGTGCCAGCAGCTCCCCGGGACAGGGGACAGATACGCAGTATTTT. Encoded protein: CASSSPGQGTDTQYF.